What follows describes a single T cell receptor (beta chain). This specimen belongs to a study of shared clonotypes between healthy human individuals. Sequencing used immunoSEQ multiplex PCR; TCRdb keeps in-frame clones, though not all of them. Among about 2.1 million clones listed, about 92% were seen once. The naive CD8 subset, CD45RO-negative cells positively selected for CCR7, excluded terminally differentiated effector memory CD45RA+ cells. Deletions cut 4 bases from V and 3 bases from J, with 10 bases between. Germline values: CDR1 MNHEY, CDR2 SMNVEV (reference sequence). This CDR3 comprises 13 residues.

Sequences were obtained from naive CD8+ T cells from PBMCs. The TCR sequence derives from a man in his late teens or twenties in good health. Some clones in this sample may be carry-over from other donors' samples. This rearrangement joins TRBV27 to TRBJ2-7; tentatively, D is TRBD1 (6 bases). The CDR3 protein is CASSWQGNYEQYF. Written as DNA, the CDR3 is TGTGCCAGCAGTTGGCAGGGGAACTACGAGCAGTACTTC.